This T cell receptor (beta chain) stems from a study of post-analysis software for immune sequencing data (dated by TCRdb to 2014 to 2015). Regarding the research as a whole: Relapsing-remitting, secondary progressive and progressive-relapsing multiple sclerosis were recorded as disease courses, and subtype annotation was lacking for some patients. The multiple sclerosis patient repertoires were compared with under 13 previously published healthy control repertoires from donors aged roughly 6 to 25 years. A subset of samples was prepared in parallel using single-end sample barcoding, then pooled and co-amplified after Illumina adapter ligation. The full study reports these points: Direct clustering with F measure revealed strong co-clustering of samples prepared in the same batch, which led to a batch-effect correction. Roughly 5 TRBV segments, including TRBV5-6, TRBV5-1 and TRBV20-1, were significantly more frequent in patients than controls. The control group was slightly older than the multiple sclerosis patient group. Multiple sclerosis patients had significantly lower normalized Chao1 diversity than controls, a result that suggests substantial peripheral T-cell clonal expansion.

The library was obtained by PCR. Sequencing was carried out with an Illumina HiSeq 2500. Unique molecular identifiers were incorporated into TCR beta cDNA libraries to reduce PCR and sequencing biases. Roughly 0.5 million cDNA molecules were obtained per 1 to 10 million input T cells, so each molecule approximated one T cell. The patient libraries were prepared and sequenced with the same protocol used for the earlier healthy control dataset. Samples belonging to the same batch were prepared together, multiplexed and sequenced on a shared HiSeq lane. The authors' analysis ran thus. MIGEC was used to process the raw barcoded reads, and molecular identifier groups with only a single read were discarded before consensus assembly and CDR3 extraction. Clonotype tables were post-analysed with VDJtools, normalizing diversity by down-sampling all datasets to the smallest sample size. Repertoire overlap clustering matched CDR3 amino acid but not nucleotide sequences to correct batch-related cross-sample contamination. The raw public reads went through TCRdb reprocessing: fastp at Q25, MiXCR clone calling, in-frame beta chains kept. One record per CDR3 amino acid sequence lists the most common genes and DNA. In this record, the V and J calls reflect TCRdb's handling and not the investigators' own analysis. Counted in this sample were 500,000 to 600,000 distinct CDR3 sequences; 44% of them appeared once. The ten largest clones capture roughly 1.7% of the sample.

The CDR3 measures 14 amino acids from cysteine to phenylalanine. Only the CDR3 DNA is retained, 42 bases long and in frame from the first base. The V end loses 2 bases and the J end loses 0 bases, and a stretch of 11 bases separates them. The germline V gene (reference sequence) yields DFQATT for CDR1 and SNEGSKA for CDR2. Of note for this clonotype: Its antigen is still unknown. Base qualities are missing; no much larger clone stands one base away.

To demonstrate the VDJtools post-analysis software, TCR beta repertoires were profiled from the peripheral blood of about 14 young patients with multiple sclerosis. The patients with multiple sclerosis were children and adolescents between 6 and 15 years of age. The V and J segments used are TRBV20-1 and TRBJ2-7; TRBD1 might be the D gene, on 6 matching bases. The sequencing input was blood. The source of this sequence is a girl between 5 and 17 years old with multiple sclerosis. The CDR3 region reads CSARRTAPSYEQYF. The DNA reads as follows: TGCAGTGCTAGACGGACAGCTCCCTCCTACGAGCAGTACTTC.